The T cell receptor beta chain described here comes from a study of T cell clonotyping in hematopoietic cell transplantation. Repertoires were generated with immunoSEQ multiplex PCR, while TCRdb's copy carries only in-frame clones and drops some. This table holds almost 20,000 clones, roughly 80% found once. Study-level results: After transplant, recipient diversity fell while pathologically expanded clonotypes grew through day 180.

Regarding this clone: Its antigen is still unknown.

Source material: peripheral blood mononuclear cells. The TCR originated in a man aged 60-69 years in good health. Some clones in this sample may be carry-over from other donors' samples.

CDR3 in DNA: TGTGCCAGCAGCGTAGCCCCAGGTTGGAACTATGGCTACACCTTC. Residues: CASSVAPGWNYGYTF. The chain is built from TRBV9 and TRBJ1-2; unclear D gene. The V and J ends lost 0 bases and 2 bases respectively, with 11 bases between them. CDR3 length equals 15 residues. Germline CDR1 reads SGDLS; CDR2 reads YYNGEE.